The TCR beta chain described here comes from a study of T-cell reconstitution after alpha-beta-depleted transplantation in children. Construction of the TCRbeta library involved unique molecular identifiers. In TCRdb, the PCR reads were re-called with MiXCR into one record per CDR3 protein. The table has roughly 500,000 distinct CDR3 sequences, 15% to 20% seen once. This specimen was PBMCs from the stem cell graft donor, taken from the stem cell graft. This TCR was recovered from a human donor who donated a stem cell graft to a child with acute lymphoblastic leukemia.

CDR3 nucleotide sequence: TGCAGCGTTGTGACAGCCACCCATGAAAAACTGTTTTTT. It is translated as CSVVTATHEKLFF. The chain recombines TRBV29-1 with TRBJ1-4, with D perhaps matching TRBD1 (5 bases). The CDR3 runs to 13 residues. V was clipped by 4 bases and J by 6 bases, with 12 bases between them. Looked up from germline, CDR1 is SQVTM and CDR2 is ANQGSEA.